A single sample is the source of the 13 T cell receptor beta chains below, sequenced in a study of control samples from healthy donors and cancer patients. Method: immunoSEQ multiplex PCR; TCRdb's copy keeps in-frame clones and lacks some. The data show 45,000 to 65,000 clones, 88% seen once. The sequencing sample was made of PBMCs. The receptors were sampled from a man in his fifties or sixties with head and neck cancer.

The chain is built from TRBV7-8 and TRBJ1-1; D is ambiguous. The CDR3 sequence is 13 residues long. Germline V CDR1 and CDR2: SGHVS, FQNEAQ. The germline V and J ends were trimmed by 5 bases and 1 base, with 8 bases remaining between them. The CDR3 DNA reads as TGTGCCAGCAGCCCTTATACGAACACTGAAGCTTTCTTT. This translates into CASSPYTNTEAFF.

The genes are TRBV24-1 and TRBJ1-1; D may be TRBD1 (6 bases). The CDR3 is 15 residues long. V shed 0 bases and J shed 3 bases, with 10 bases lying between them. The germline V gene has CDR1 KGHDR and CDR2 SFDVKD. The CDR3 nucleotides are TGTGCCACCAGTGATTTGGGGGGCGCGTACACTGAAGCTTTCTTT. Amino acid sequence: CATSDLGGAYTEAFF.

The CDR3 bases are TGTGCCAGCAGCCAAGCTAGCGGGGGGGCGGTCGGGGAGCTGTTTTTT. Its translation: CASSQASGGAVGELFF. The chain joins TRBV3-1 (or the pseudogene TRBV3-2) to TRBJ2-2; 12 bases map to TRBD2. V lost 1 base and J lost 7; bases outside the gene matches: 4. The germline V gene has CDR1 LGHDT and CDR2 YNNKEL (reference sequence). The CDR3 loop spans 16 amino acids.

V is TRBV19 and J is TRBJ1-4, with a weak D call TRBD1 (5 bases). Trimming pared 3 bases from V and 8 bases from J, leaving 13 bases between. The germline V gene encodes CDR1 LNHDA and CDR2 SQIVND (reference sequence). This CDR3 spans 14 amino acids. CDR3 protein: CASSIRGAREKLFF. CDR3 coding DNA: TGTGCCAGTAGTATCCGAGGGGCGCGCGAAAAACTGTTTTTT.

V and J are TRBV13 and TRBJ2-3, with 10 bases fitting TRBD2. The germline V gene has CDR1 PRHDT and CDR2 FYEKMQ (reference sequence). CDR3 length: 16 residues. J gave up 4 bases and V 4 bases, and 8 bases lay outside the gene matches. CDR3 coding DNA: TGTGCCAGCAGCTATGAGCGGGGGGGCTGGCCAGATACGCAGTATTTT. As protein: CASSYERGGWPDTQYF.

This clone was seen once. The J gene is TRBJ2-7, the V gene TRBV10-3; 7 nucleotides agree with TRBD1. The CDR3 extends over 14 amino acids. CDR1 and CDR2 from the germline V gene are ENHRY and SYGVKD. V was pared by 5 bases and J by 1 base, with 5 bases of the junction left unmatched. The CDR3 bases are TGTGCCATCAGTTATCCGGGACAGTCCTACGAGCAGTACTTC. Protein product: CAISYPGQSYEQYF.

This clone has just a few counts. The rearrangement uses TRBV4-1 and TRBJ1-1, with 7 bases lining up with TRBD1. Germline V gene lookup returns CDR1 MGHRA and CDR2 YSYEKL. The CDR3 covers 16 residues. V gave up 5 bases and J gave up 0 bases; unmatched junction bases: 9. CDR3 sequence (DNA): TGCGCCAGCAGCTTTGACAGGGTCCTCATGAACACTGAAGCTTTCTTT. The encoded protein is CASSFDRVLMNTEAFF.

This clone was seen only a few times. The rearrangement joins TRBV15 to TRBJ2-7; tentatively, D is TRBD1 (6 bases). The length of the CDR3 is 15 residues. In germline, CDR1 is LNHNV, CDR2 YYDKDF (reference sequence). V shed 1 base and J shed 0 bases, with 10 bases lying between them. CDR3: CATSRVRGTSYEQYF. DNA for the CDR3: TGTGCCACCAGCAGAGTAAGGGGGACCTCCTACGAGCAGTACTTC.

This clone was seen a single time. V usage is TRBV7-2 and J usage is TRBJ2-7; D gene unclear. V lost 5 bases, J lost 2 bases, and 7 bases lay in between. The germline V gene encodes CDR1 SGHTA and CDR2 FQGNSA. The CDR3 loop spans 12 amino acids. Here the CDR3 DNA reads TGTGCCAGCAGCCCGCTTACCTACGAGCAGTACTTC. Translating gives CASSPLTYEQYF.

The chain uses TRBV7-9 and TRBJ1-4, with TRBD1 as a possible D gene (6 bases). The length of the CDR3 is 16 residues. V was pared by 5 bases and J by 2 bases, with 15 bases between. Per the germline V gene, CDR1 is SEHNR and CDR2 is FQNEAQ (reference sequence). This chain's CDR3 is CASSPTGFTTNEKLFF. CDR3 coding DNA: TGTGCCAGCAGCCCCACAGGGTTCACCACTAATGAAAAACTGTTTTTT.

The gene calls are TRBV6-2 or TRBV6-3 and TRBJ2-7; the match to TRBD2 covers 13 bases. The CDR3 is 17 amino acids. J gave up 5 bases and V 0 bases, and 7 bases lay outside the gene matches. Germline-derived CDR1 and CDR2 are MNHEY and SVGEGT. The CDR3 is CASSYSPGLAGLNEQYF. The CDR3 coding sequence is TGTGCCAGCAGTTACTCGCCGGGACTAGCGGGGCTCAACGAGCAGTACTTC.

J is TRBJ2-2 and V is TRBV6-5; D remains ambiguous. Germline CDR1 is MNHEY and CDR2 is SVGAGI. V lost 4 bases and J 1 base, leaving 7 bases between the germline ends. The CDR3 is 14 residues long. The CDR3 nucleotides are TGTGCCAGCAGTTCGACTGGGAACACCGGGGAGCTGTTTTTT. Encoded protein: CASSSTGNTGELFF.

The chain has TRBV7-3 and TRBJ2-7; D unresolved. The CDR3 totals 11 residues. Germline CDR1 is SGHTA and CDR2 is FQGTGA. V was cut by 8 bases and J by 4 bases, with 9 bases left in between. CDR3 amino acids: CASLTLYEQYF. The CDR3 bases are TGTGCCAGCCTCACCCTATACGAGCAGTACTTC.